This is a list of T cell receptor beta chains from one sample in a study of cytomegalovirus exposure and HLA in healthy donors. The data were produced by immunoSEQ multiplex PCR, yet TCRdb's version contains in-frame clones alone and is incomplete. The sample records approximately 170,000 clones, approximately 75% being singletons. The sample was PBMCs. The source of these receptors is a girl aged 5-17 years in good health and CMV-seronegative. Both conserved end residues are trimmed from each CDR3.

TRBV6-6 | ASRPGGGHEKLF
TRBV6-1 | ASSEAYYEQY
TRBV7-9 | ASSSFASTSGSYNEQF
TRBV6-1 | ASTELASSRETQY
TRBV5-1 | ASRPTVSYEQY
TRBV25-1 | ASSEPTGGYNSPLH
TRBV5-1 | ASSSTRLISGNTIY
TRBV5-4 | ASSLQGRGNEKLF
TRBV14 | ASSQHWETADYGYT
TRBV7-8 | ASSPTRQGVIDYGYT
TRBV6-6 | ASRPDIDQPQH
TRBV7-9 | ASSLERSFNTEAF
TRBV9 | ASSEVGGFSEKLF
TRBV5-5 | ASSLAPGSETQY
TRBV6-6 | ASSYRTGKNQPQH
TRBV30 | ACQPHGTGGLETQY
TRBV5-1 | ASSFEGMSNQPQH
TRBV7-9 | ASSYARGIDEKLF
TRBV5-6 | ASSLGTTNVLT